This T cell receptor beta chain is drawn from a study of T cell responses to AZD1222 COVID-19 vaccine. General study points: The study reported that nearly half of spike-specific TCRs target unmutated variant regions.

Worth noting for this clone: No antigen is known for it.

Libraries were prepared by immunoSEQ multiplex PCR; TCRdb keeps only in-frame clonotypes and omits some of them. The table includes approximately 150,000 clones, 90% detected once. Deletions cut 5 bases from V and 10 bases from J, with 8 bases between. This CDR3 region has 10 residues. Germline loops: CDR1 LNHDA, CDR2 SQIVND (reference sequence). The V gene is TRBV19, the J gene TRBJ1-1; TRBD1 is a possible D gene (5 bases). The TCR originated in an adult in good health. The source material was peripheral blood, sampled on day 0 of AZD1222 vaccination. As DNA, the CDR3 is TGTGCCAGTAGTGGGGGAGTAGCTTTCTTT. It yields the protein CASSGGVAFF.